This T cell receptor (beta chain) was recovered during a study of control samples from healthy donors and cancer patients. The CDR3 extends over 13 amino acids. Germline CDR1 SGHRS, CDR2 YFSETQ. V lost 5 bases, J lost 5 bases, and 11 bases lay in between. The repertoire was sequenced with immunoSEQ multiplex PCR; TCRdb's copy has only in-frame clones and lacks some. The table has some 120,000 clones, around 90% seen once. The chain carries TRBV5-1 and TRBJ2-1, with D unresolved. What was sequenced was blood. The receptor was derived from a man aged 18 to 30 in good health. CDR3 loop: CASSTAVDNEQFF. CDR3 nucleotide sequence: TGCGCCAGCAGTACTGCCGTCGACAATGAGCAGTTCTTC.